The count of the clone carrying this T cell receptor (beta chain) is one. The antigen is undetermined. The sample is drawn from a study of OX40 agonist ivuxolimab in advanced cancers. Patients were ruled out by autoimmune disease history or systemic immunosuppression. The CDR3 runs 13 residues. Germline V lookup: CDR1 SEHNR, CDR2 FQNEAQ (reference sequence). V trimming: 7 bases; J trimming: 4 bases; junction bases outside the gene matches: 6. Sequencing used immunoSEQ multiplex PCR; TCRdb keeps in-frame clones, though not all of them. The data hold around 58,000 clones, with approximately 94% observed a single time. General study points: Among the lowest peripheral clonal expansion occurred in 0.1-3.0 mg/kg partial responders.

Specimen: CD4+ or CD8+ T cells sorted from blood, collected in a trial of the OX40 agonist ivuxolimab. The chain joins TRBV7-9 to TRBJ1-2; 7 positions match TRBD1. The clonotype was recovered from an adult with an advanced solid tumor such as melanoma, head and neck, liver or kidney cancer. The CDR3, as DNA: TGTGCCAGCACCTTCGCAGGGGGCTATGGCTACACCTTC. Amino acids: CASTFAGGYGYTF.